This T cell receptor (beta chain) is from a study of blood T cell repertoires in COVID-19. Study in general: Samples came from the United States, Italy and Spain, spanning acute and convalescent COVID-19. PBMCs, B-cell-depleted T cells, or T cells provided the cDNA or gDNA that made up the material.

The CDR3 totals 15 residues. V was shortened by 5 bases and J by 0 bases, with 11 bases between the two germline ends. Germline V gene data show CDR1 as MNHNY and CDR2 as SVGAGI (reference sequence). Per the original data handling: The assay estimated nucleated cells by amplifying reference gene primers. Generated by immunoSEQ multiplex PCR, the TCRdb table keeps only in-frame clones and is missing some. Clone size and the V and J calls come from that table; the DNA yielded D and trimming. The sample carries some 400,000 clones, nearly 90% recorded once. The source of this sequence is a young man with active or convalescent COVID-19. Material for sequencing was peripheral blood. The rearrangement uses TRBV6-6 and TRBJ2-4; no firm D call. The CDR3 DNA follows: TGTGCCAGCAGTCCACTGGCGGAAGCCAAAAACATTCAGTACTTC. Translating gives CASSPLAEAKNIQYF.